These T cell receptor beta chains were read from a single sample in a study of blood T cell repertoires in COVID-19. Sequencing used immunoSEQ multiplex PCR; TCRdb keeps in-frame clones, though not all of them. The sample records 110,000 or so clones, roughly 90% being singletons. The source material was peripheral blood. The receptors were gathered from a human donor in a cohort sampled during active COVID-19. Each CDR3 is given with its conserved first and last residue.

j_call v_call cdr3_aa
TRBJ2-7 TRBV7-2 CASSLQRDYEQYF
TRBJ2-3 TRBV30 CAWSKGAGPSGGTDTQYF
TRBJ2-2 TRBV28 CASRREQGTGELFF
TRBJ2-6 TRBV19 CASSGNGQGDFLSGANVLTF
TRBJ2-1 TRBV7-9 CASTSGTSANNEQFF
TRBJ2-3 TRBV7-8 CASSLGLRGTKDTQYF
TRBJ1-2 TRBV30 CAWTQGAGDYGYTF
TRBJ2-5 TRBV21-1 CASSKWAVRTQYF
TRBJ1-1 TRBV10-3 CAISAAQNTEAFF
TRBJ2-7 TRBV5-1 CASSPGLAGDEQYF
TRBJ2-7 TRBV10-2 CASSVNYEQYF
TRBJ1-5 TRBV4-1 CASSQAGFGSNQPQHF
TRBJ2-5 TRBV6-6 CASSHEGRGRETQYF
TRBJ2-6 TRBV18 CASSPDSSGANVLTF
TRBJ1-2 TRBV27 CASGEAGRGHYGYTF
TRBJ2-2 TRBV5-4 CASSLGDRDSGELFF
TRBJ2-5 TRBV7-7 CASSFSGHQETQYF
TRBJ1-2 TRBV28 CASIHGGKDGYTF
TRBJ2-1 TRBV11-3 CASSRNSGSSSYNEQFF
TRBJ1-3 TRBV29-1 CSPHRGPSGNTIYF
TRBJ1-2 TRBV18 CASSPLSDSNYGYTF
TRBJ1-6 TRBV7-9 CASSQGTGVSRNNSPLHF
TRBJ2-5 TRBV5-4 CASSLMADQETQYF
TRBJ2-1 TRBV12-3/TRBV12-4 CASSLPVHEQFF
TRBJ1-2 TRBV6-5 CASSYSRQGASYGYTF